The 30 T cell receptor beta chains in this list originate from one sample, sequenced in a study of cytomegalovirus exposure and HLA in healthy donors (dated by TCRdb to about 2017). Library preparation employed the immunoSEQ multiplex PCR assay. A mixture of 60 forward primers for TCR Vbeta segments and 13 reverse primers for TCR Jbeta segments was used in the multiplex PCR. The clones in this table, taken by TCRdb from immuneACCESS, are in-frame only. Not every clone is retained; where verified, under half of the shortfall comes from an unresolved V gene, and the cause of the rest is unknown. For this sample there are more than 150,000 clones; roughly 84% appear just once. The top ten hold roughly 2.4% of the sample. The sample comprised PBMCs. Receptors were obtained from a young woman in good health and CMV-seronegative.

This clone has a single count. This chain links TRBV4-1 with TRBJ1-3; TRBD1 might be the D (6 bases). V was trimmed by 1 base and J by 1 base, leaving 8 bases between them. CDR1 MGHRA and CDR2 YSYEKL come from the germline V gene. The CDR3 is made up of 15 amino acids. The CDR3, as DNA: TGCGCCAGCAGCCAAGGGACAGCGTCTGGAAACACCATATATTTT. Protein sequence: CASSQGTASGNTIYF.

The chain links TRBV27 to TRBJ2-1; 8 bases map to TRBD2. V shed 11 bases, J shed 10 bases, and the junction held 13 bases outside the gene matches. This CDR3 region has 13 residues. Germline loops: CDR1 MNHEY, CDR2 SMNVEV (reference sequence). In DNA, the CDR3 is TGTGCCGTCACGGTGGGGGCGGGGGGCGAGCAGTTCTTC. This gives the protein CAVTVGAGGEQFF.

The rearrangement links TRBV18 to TRBJ2-1, with a weak D call TRBD1 (5 bases). V dropped 4 bases and J dropped 2 bases, with 12 bases sitting between them. Germline CDR1 and CDR2: KGHSH and LQKENI. There are 15 residues in the CDR3. CDR3 loop: CASSQGQGPYNEQFF. CDR3 in DNA: TGTGCCAGCTCACAAGGGCAGGGCCCCTACAATGAGCAGTTCTTC.

This chain joins TRBV28 and TRBJ1-2; 11 bases are shared with TRBD1. V shed 6 bases, J shed 5 bases, and the junction held 11 bases outside the gene matches. This CDR3 comprises 16 residues. Germline CDR1 is MDHEN and CDR2 is SYDVKM. The CDR3 protein is CASRPPGTGGIYGYTF. The DNA for the CDR3 is TGTGCCAGCAGACCCCCCGGGACAGGGGGGATATATGGCTACACCTTC.

The sample holds a few counts of this clone. The chain uses TRBV28 and TRBJ1-6; D is uncertain. This CDR3 is 13 amino acids long. Germline assignment: CDR1 MDHEN and CDR2 SYDVKM. V lost 10 bases and J 0 bases, leaving 7 bases between the germline ends. CDR3 in DNA: TGTGCCACGGGGAGCTCCTATAATTCACCCCTCCACTTT. This encodes CATGSSYNSPLHF. The full variable domain, rest sourced from reference TRBV28 and TRBJ1-6, is DVKVTQSSRYLVKRTGEKVFLECVQDMDHENMFWYRQDPGLGLRLIYFSYDVKMKEKGDIPEGYSVSREKKERFSLILESASTNQTSMYLCATGSSYNSPLHFGNGTRLTVT.

The chain links TRBV30 to TRBJ2-7; 8 bases match TRBD1. The CDR3 runs to 15 residues. With V trimmed by 2 bases and J by 6 bases, 12 bases remained unmatched. CDR1 and CDR2 from the germline V gene are GTSNPN and SVGIG (reference sequence). The CDR3 loop reads CAWSRTGIGVVEQYF. The DNA of the CDR3 is TGTGCCTGGAGTCGGACAGGGATCGGCGTAGTCGAGCAGTACTTC.

The chain has TRBV19 and TRBJ1-6, with TRBD1 matching over 9 bases. From germline, CDR1 is LNHDA and CDR2 SQIVND (reference sequence). The CDR3 sequence is 15 residues long. V gave up 5 bases and J gave up 5 bases; unmatched junction bases: 4. Written as DNA, the CDR3 is TGTGCCAGTAGTGGGACAGGGCTGAATAATTCACCCCTCCACTTT. This encodes CASSGTGLNNSPLHF.

This chain's CDR3 is CASRPAGAAGSYEQYF. The CDR3 region has the DNA TGTGCCAGCAGACCCGCAGGGGCGGCCGGATCCTACGAGCAGTACTTC. The chain is built from TRBV28 and TRBJ2-7, with a possible D match to TRBD1 (6 bases). CDR1 MDHEN and CDR2 SYDVKM come from the germline V gene. V was shortened by 6 bases and J by 1 base, with 19 bases between the two germline ends. The CDR3 has 16 amino acids.

The chain has TRBV6-1 and TRBJ2-3; 14 bases align to TRBD2. The V gene's germline CDR1 is MNHNS and CDR2 SASEGT. J lost 0 bases, V lost 4 bases, and 12 bases had no gene match. This CDR3 contains 20 residues. For the CDR3, the DNA is TGTGCCAGCAGTGTCGGGGGACTAGCGGGGGTTTTTTCTAGCACAGATACGCAGTATTTT. It is translated as CASSVGGLAGVFSSTDTQYF.

This chain links TRBV9 with TRBJ1-2; D not resolved. Germline V CDR1 and CDR2: SGDLS, YYNGEE. V gave up 2 bases and J gave up 0 bases, with 11 bases separating them. There are 15 residues in the CDR3. For the CDR3, the DNA is TGTGCCAGCAGCGTCCAGGCCTCAACTAACTATGGCTACACCTTC. Its protein is CASSVQASTNYGYTF.

The rearrangement links TRBV6-5 to TRBJ1-2, with D perhaps matching TRBD1 (5 bases). CDR3 length equals 10 residues. V was cut by 8 bases and J by 7 bases, with 8 bases left in between. Germline assignment: CDR1 MNHEY and CDR2 SVGAGI. CDR3 region: CASGAGGYTF. In DNA form, the CDR3 reads TGTGCCAGCGGGGCAGGTGGCTACACCTTC.

The V call is TRBV28, the J call TRBJ2-7, with D possibly matching TRBD1 (5 bases). The V gene lost 3 bases and the J gene lost 3 bases, with 9 bases spanning the gap. Germline CDR1 is MDHEN and CDR2 is SYDVKM. The CDR3 has 13 residues. CDR3 DNA sequence: TGTGCCAGCAGTTTGCCCCAGGGCTACGAGCAGTACTTC. This encodes CASSLPQGYEQYF. The complete variable domain, with remaining parts taken from reference TRBV28 and TRBJ2-7, reads DVKVTQSSRYLVKRTGEKVFLECVQDMDHENMFWYRQDPGLGLRLIYFSYDVKMKEKGDIPEGYSVSREKKERFSLILESASTNQTSMYLCASSLPQGYEQYFGPGTRLTVT.

V gene TRBV5-1 combines with J gene TRBJ1-4, with unresolved D. The germline gives CDR1 SGHRS, CDR2 YFSETQ. V lost 3 bases and J 5 bases, leaving 14 bases between the germline ends. The CDR3 consists of 15 residues. CDR3 DNA sequence: TGCGCCAGCAGCTCTGGGGTCTCGGGGAATGAAAAACTGTTTTTT. Encoded protein: CASSSGVSGNEKLFF.

V is TRBV5-1 and J is TRBJ2-2, with TRBD2 as a possible D gene (6 bases). Trimming pared 0 bases from V and 2 bases from J, leaving 11 bases between. In germline, CDR1 is SGHRS, CDR2 YFSETQ. This CDR3 spans 16 amino acids. Here the CDR3 DNA reads TGCGCCAGCAGCTTGGGCGGGGTACACAACACCGGGGAGCTGTTTTTT. Its translation is CASSLGGVHNTGELFF.

Only a few counts were recorded for this clone. The rearrangement uses TRBV28 and TRBJ2-4, with TRBD2 matching 12 bases. This CDR3 region has 18 residues. Germline CDR1 reads MDHEN; CDR2 reads SYDVKM. Unmatched junction bases numbered 8, after V lost 5 bases and J lost 0 bases. CDR3 DNA: TGTGCCAGCAGTGAACGGACTAGCGGGGACCTAGCCAAAAACATTCAGTACTTC. It codes for CASSERTSGDLAKNIQYF.

This sequence joins TRBV6-5 and TRBJ1-2; D not resolved. V was clipped by 5 bases and J by 2 bases, with 9 bases between them. CDR3 length: 13 residues. Germline V gene lookup returns CDR1 MNHEY and CDR2 SVGAGI. The CDR3 nucleotides read TGTGCCAGCAGTCCAGACAAAAACTATGGCTACACCTTC. Protein sequence: CASSPDKNYGYTF.

The rearrangement uses TRBV6-1 and TRBJ2-3; a possible D gene is TRBD2 (6 bases). From germline, CDR1 is MNHNS and CDR2 SASEGT. The V end lost 6 bases, the J end lost 4 bases, and 14 bases lay between the germline ends. This CDR3 has 14 amino acids. This chain's CDR3 is CASRGKAGPDTQYF. CDR3 sequence (DNA): TGTGCCAGCAGGGGCAAGGCGGGACCAGATACGCAGTATTTT.

This chain connects TRBV5-4 to TRBJ2-7; TRBD2 matches 8 bases. This CDR3 has 16 amino acids. Germline CDR1 and CDR2: SGHNT and YYREEE (reference sequence). The V and J ends lost 0 bases and 0 bases, in that order; junction bases with no gene match: 5. Here the CDR3 reads CASSLAGGGLSYEQYF. CDR3 coding DNA: TGTGCCAGCAGCTTGGCCGGCGGGGGGCTCTCCTACGAGCAGTACTTC.

This clone was picked up a small number of times. The chain uses TRBV5-1 and TRBJ2-7; the D gene is possibly TRBD2 (6 bases). The CDR3 covers 13 residues. The germline V gene encodes CDR1 SGHRS and CDR2 YFSETQ. The V and J ends lost 3 bases and 1 base respectively, with 8 bases between them. The CDR3 loop reads CASSWGDSYEQYF. The CDR3 coding sequence is TGCGCCAGCAGCTGGGGGGATTCCTACGAGCAGTACTTC. Full variable domain (remainder filled in from reference TRBV5-1 and TRBJ2-7): KAGVTQTPRYLIKTRGQQVTLSCSPISGHRSVSWYQQTPGQGLQFLFEYFSETQRNKGNFPGRFSGRQFSNSRSEMNVSTLELGDSALYLCASSWGDSYEQYFGPGTRLTVT.

The chain recombines TRBV10-3 with TRBJ2-5, with D perhaps TRBD2 (5 bases). The J call may be faulty, since TRBJ2-7 better matches the DNA end. This CDR3 region has 15 residues. Germline V gene sequence: CDR1 ENHRY, CDR2 SYGVKD. DNA for the CDR3: TGTGCCATCAGTGATGGGGTGACTATCTCCTACGAGCAGTACTTC. As protein: CAISDGVTISYEQYF.

The rearrangement joins TRBV7-2 to TRBJ1-1; D unresolved. The CDR3 contains 13 residues. Germline lookup yields CDR1 SGHTA and CDR2 FQGNSA. V was cut by 5 bases and J by 7 bases, with 14 bases left in between. CDR3 sequence (DNA): TGTGCCAGCAGCGCTAGTTCGAGGTATGAAGCTTTCTTT. This codes for CASSASSRYEAFF.

This chain uses TRBV6-5 with TRBJ1-1; 9 nucleotides agree with TRBD1. This CDR3 has 14 residues. The germline V gene encodes CDR1 MNHEY and CDR2 SVGAGI. The junction had 8 bases not matched to a gene; V was cut back by 6 bases and J by 6 bases. The chain's CDR3 is CASRGQGFPAEAFF. The CDR3 DNA reads as TGTGCCAGCAGAGGACAGGGGTTTCCTGCTGAAGCTTTCTTT.

The chain carries TRBV9 and TRBJ2-6; 7 bases match TRBD1. This CDR3 spans 17 amino acids. Germline V lookup: CDR1 SGDLS, CDR2 YYNGEE. V lost 3 bases to trimming and J lost 0 bases; unmatched junction nucleotides: 6. The CDR3 spells CASSATGFHSGANVLTF. The CDR3 region has the DNA TGTGCCAGCAGCGCGACAGGGTTTCACTCTGGGGCCAACGTCCTGACTTTC.

The chain carries TRBV5-1 and TRBJ2-5; no clear D gene. Trimming stripped 4 bases from V and 4 bases from J, with 14 bases between. The CDR3 consists of 14 residues. The V gene's germline CDR1 is SGHRS and CDR2 YFSETQ. CDR3 in DNA: TGCGCCAGCAGCGCTCCGCGGTTGGGAGAGACCCAGTACTTC. Protein: CASSAPRLGETQYF.

V gene TRBV9 combines with J gene TRBJ2-5; 7 bases are shared with TRBD1. Germline V gives CDR1 SGDLS, CDR2 YYNGEE. The J segment lost 5 bases and the V segment lost 0 bases, leaving 10 bases of the junction unmatched. The CDR3 is 16 amino acids. The CDR3 is CASSVGVRGLLETQYF. The CDR3 nucleotides are TGTGCCAGCAGCGTAGGGGTAAGGGGGCTCTTGGAGACCCAGTACTTC.

This chain connects TRBV6-5 to TRBJ2-2, with 9 bases matching TRBD1. J lost 6 bases, V lost 6 bases, and 2 bases had no gene match. This CDR3 region has 13 residues. Per germline, CDR1 MNHEY and CDR2 SVGAGI. The CDR3 DNA follows: TGTGCCAGCAGAAGACAGGGGGCCGGGGAGCTGTTTTTT. Its protein is CASRRQGAGELFF.

There are a few counts of this clone. The CDR3 bases are TGTGCCAGCAGCGTAGGAGGAGATAGTCAGCCCCAGCATTTT. Translating gives CASSVGGDSQPQHF. J is TRBJ1-5 and V is TRBV9, with D hard to call. CDR1 is SGDLS, CDR2 YYNGEE, per germline. The V and J ends lost 0 bases and 6 bases respectively, with 10 bases between them. The CDR3 sequence is 14 residues long.

The V gene is TRBV7-2, the J gene TRBJ2-2, with a weak D call TRBD2 (7 bases). Looked up from germline, CDR1 is SGHTA and CDR2 is FQGNSA. The CDR3 contains 15 residues. V shed 5 bases and J shed 4 bases, with 14 bases lying between them. DNA for the CDR3: TGTGCCAGCAGCCGACGGGGGGCGCTCACCGGGGAGCTGTTTTTT. It specifies CASSRRGALTGELFF.

The chain carries TRBV7-9 and TRBJ2-7, with 7 bases matching TRBD1. The CDR3 is made up of 12 amino acids. The V gene end was trimmed by 4 bases and the J gene end by 6 bases; junction bases not matched to a gene: 3. The germline CDR1 and CDR2 sequences are SEHNR and FQNEAQ (reference sequence). The CDR3 DNA is TGTGCCAGCAGCTCCTACAGGGGCGAGCAGTACTTC. Amino acid sequence: CASSSYRGEQYF.

The chain combines TRBV18 with TRBJ2-7; tentatively, D is TRBD2 (7 bases). This CDR3 is 14 amino acids long. Between the trimmed V and J ends, which lost 0 bases and 4 bases, there was a span of 10 bases. CDR1 is KGHSH, CDR2 LQKENI, per germline. CDR3 nucleotides: TGTGCCAGCTCACCACCTGGGAGGGGGTACGAGCAGTACTTC. This encodes CASSPPGRGYEQYF.